This is a list of T cell receptor beta chains from one sample in a study of blood T cells in healthy people across ages. A single record per CDR3 protein comes from TCRdb applying MiXCR to the 5' RACE reads. This sample has 1.5 million to 1.9 million distinct CDR3 sequences, with about 42% found just once. The material sequenced was blood. The receptors derive from a woman between 18 and 29 years old in good health. CDR3s include the opening cysteine and the closing phenylalanine or tryptophan.

>TRBJ1-5|TRBV28
CASRDRGVYQPQHF
>TRBJ2-5|TRBV10-3
CAISGGAGTGIREQYF
>TRBJ1-2|TRBV30
CAWSGQGANGYTF
>TRBJ2-5|TRBV12-3/TRBV12-4
CASRPTGEGEQYF
>TRBJ2-5|TRBV6-5
CARLQGWQTREQYF
>TRBJ1-2|TRBV12-3/TRBV12-4
CASSRVGGERGYTF
>TRBJ2-7|TRBV28
CASRGTSAGTIWQYF
>TRBJ2-1|TRBV29-1
CSAASGRSYNEQFF
>TRBJ2-7|TRBV5-1
CASSWGRDEQYF
>TRBJ2-5|TRBV6-5
CASSCGGGYQETRYF